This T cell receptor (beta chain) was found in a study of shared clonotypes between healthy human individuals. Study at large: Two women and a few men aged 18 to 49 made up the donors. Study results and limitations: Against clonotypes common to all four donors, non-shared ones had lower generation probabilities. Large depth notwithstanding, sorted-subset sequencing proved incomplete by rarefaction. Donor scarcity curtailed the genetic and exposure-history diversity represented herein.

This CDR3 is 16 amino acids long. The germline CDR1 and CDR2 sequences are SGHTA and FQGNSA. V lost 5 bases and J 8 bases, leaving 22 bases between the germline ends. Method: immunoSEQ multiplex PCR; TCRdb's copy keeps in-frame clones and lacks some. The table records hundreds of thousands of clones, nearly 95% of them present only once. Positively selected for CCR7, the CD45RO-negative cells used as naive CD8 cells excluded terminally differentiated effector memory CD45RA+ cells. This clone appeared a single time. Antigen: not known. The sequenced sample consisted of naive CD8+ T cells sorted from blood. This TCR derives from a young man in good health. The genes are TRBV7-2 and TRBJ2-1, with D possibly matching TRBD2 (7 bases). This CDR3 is CASSVSVGGVWDEQFF. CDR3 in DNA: TGTGCCAGCAGCGTAAGCGTAGGGGGGGTTTGGGATGAGCAGTTCTTC. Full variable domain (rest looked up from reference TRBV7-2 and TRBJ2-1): GAGVSQSPSNKVTEKGKDVELRCDPISGHTALYWYRQSLGQGLEFLIYFQGNSAPDKSGLPSDRFSAERTGGSVSTLTIQRTQQEDSAVYLCASSVSVGGVWDEQFFGPGTRLTVL.